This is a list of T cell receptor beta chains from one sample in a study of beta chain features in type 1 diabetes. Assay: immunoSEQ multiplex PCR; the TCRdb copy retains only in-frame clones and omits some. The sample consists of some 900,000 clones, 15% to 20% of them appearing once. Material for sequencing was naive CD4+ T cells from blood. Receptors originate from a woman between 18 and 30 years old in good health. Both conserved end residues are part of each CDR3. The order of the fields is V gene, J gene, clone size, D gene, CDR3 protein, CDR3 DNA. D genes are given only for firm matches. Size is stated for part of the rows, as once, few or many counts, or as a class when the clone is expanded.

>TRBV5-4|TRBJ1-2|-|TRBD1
CASSYGQGAVGYTF
TGTGCCAGCAGCTACGGACAGGGGGCGGTTGGCTACACCTTC
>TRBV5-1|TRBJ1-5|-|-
CASRAGTNQPQHF
TGCGCCAGCAGGGCGGGGACCAATCAGCCCCAGCATTTT
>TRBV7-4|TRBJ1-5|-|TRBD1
CASSLARGQVNQPQHF
TGTGCCAGCAGCTTAGCGAGGGGACAGGTAAATCAGCCCCAGCATTTT
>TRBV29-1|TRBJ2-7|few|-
CSVEGYEQYF
TGCAGCGTTGAGGGTTACGAGCAGTACTTC
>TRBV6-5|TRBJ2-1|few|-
CASSRTGWDNEQFF
TGTGCCAGCAGTCGCACAGGTTGGGACAATGAGCAGTTCTTC
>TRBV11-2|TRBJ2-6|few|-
CASSLGTDSGANVLTF
TGTGCCAGCAGCTTAGGGACGGACTCTGGGGCCAACGTCCTGACTTTC
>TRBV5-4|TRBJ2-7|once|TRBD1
CASSAGRGRGSYEQYF
TGTGCCAGCAGCGCAGGCCGTGGCAGGGGGTCCTACGAGCAGTACTTC
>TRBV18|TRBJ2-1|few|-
CASSPPRENNEQFF
TGTGCCAGCTCACCTCCGCGGGAAAACAATGAGCAGTTCTTC
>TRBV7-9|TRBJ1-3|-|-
CASTLLGGRGNTIYF
TGTGCCAGCACCCTTTTGGGGGGGCGCGGAAACACCATATATTTT
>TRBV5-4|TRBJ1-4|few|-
CASSLRVATNEKLFF
TGTGCCAGCAGCTTGCGGGTTGCAACTAATGAAAAACTGTTTTTT
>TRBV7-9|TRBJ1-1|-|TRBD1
CASSATGTVNTEAFF
TGTGCCAGCAGCGCCACCGGGACAGTGAACACTGAAGCTTTCTTT
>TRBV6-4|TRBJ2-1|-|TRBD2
CASSKGLALGEQFF
TGTGCCAGCAGTAAGGGACTAGCGTTGGGCGAGCAGTTCTTC
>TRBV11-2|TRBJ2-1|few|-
CASSFILADYNEQFF
TGTGCCAGCAGCTTCATCTTAGCGGACTACAATGAGCAGTTCTTC
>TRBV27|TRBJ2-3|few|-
CASSLSGARTDTQYF
TGTGCCAGCAGTTTATCGGGGGCCCGCACAGATACGCAGTATTTT
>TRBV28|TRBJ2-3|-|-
CASRSSGPRLFTDTQYF
TGTGCCAGCAGATCCTCCGGGCCCCGCTTATTTACAGATACGCAGTATTTT
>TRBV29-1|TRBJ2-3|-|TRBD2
CSGGLAGVTDTQYF
TGCAGCGGTGGACTAGCGGGAGTCACAGATACGCAGTATTTT
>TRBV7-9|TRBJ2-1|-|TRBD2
CASTSLAGGPDEQFF
TGTGCCAGCACCTCTTTAGCGGGAGGGCCGGATGAGCAGTTCTTC
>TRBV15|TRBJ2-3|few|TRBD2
CATSEPSGRDTDTQYF
TGTGCCACCAGCGAGCCCAGCGGGAGGGACACAGATACGCAGTATTTT
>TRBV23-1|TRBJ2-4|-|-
CASSQSSRAKNIQYF
TGCGCCAGCAGTCAATCATCAAGAGCCAAAAACATTCAGTACTTC
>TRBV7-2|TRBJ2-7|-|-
CASSLVVTKYEQYF
TGTGCCAGCAGCTTAGTTGTGACAAAATACGAGCAGTACTTC
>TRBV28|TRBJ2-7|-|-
CASSLEQGGHSF
TGTGCCAGCAGTTTAGAACAGGGAGGACATTCCTTC
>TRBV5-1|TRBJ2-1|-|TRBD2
CASSFPGTSGRATYNEQFF
TGCGCCAGCAGCTTCCCCGGGACTAGCGGGAGGGCCACCTACAATGAGCAGTTCTTC
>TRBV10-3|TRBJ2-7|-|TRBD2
CAIRGLAGGAYEQYF
TGTGCCATCAGGGGACTAGCGGGAGGAGCCTACGAGCAGTACTTC
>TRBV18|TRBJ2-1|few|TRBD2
CASSPPSSGSNEQFF
TGTGCCAGCTCACCTCCTAGTAGCGGGAGTAATGAGCAGTTCTTC
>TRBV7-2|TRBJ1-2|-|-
CASSLSRGRSRNYGYTF
TGTGCCAGCAGCTTATCGAGAGGACGATCACGAAACTATGGCTACACCTTC
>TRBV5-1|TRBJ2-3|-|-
CASSPWAITDTQYF
TGCGCCAGCAGCCCGTGGGCCATAACAGATACGCAGTATTTT
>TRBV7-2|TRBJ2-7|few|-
CASSFQNEQYF
TGTGCCAGCAGCTTCCAGAACGAGCAGTACTTC
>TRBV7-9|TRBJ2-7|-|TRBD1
CASSVRQGSLAEQYF
TGTGCCAGCAGCGTCCGACAGGGGAGTTTGGCGGAGCAGTACTTC
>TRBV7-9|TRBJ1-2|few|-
CASSLVSDYGYTF
TGTGCCAGCAGCTTGGTTTCAGACTATGGCTACACCTTC
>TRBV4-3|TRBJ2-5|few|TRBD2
CASSQGTSKETQYF
TGCGCCAGCAGCCAAGGGACTAGTAAAGAGACCCAGTACTTC
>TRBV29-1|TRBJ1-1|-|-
CSVAVPSSRAFF
TGCAGCGTTGCCGTGCCTAGTTCCCGAGCTTTCTTT
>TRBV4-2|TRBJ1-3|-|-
CASSPGRFSGNTIYF
TGTGCCAGCAGTCCAGGACGATTCTCTGGAAACACCATATATTTT
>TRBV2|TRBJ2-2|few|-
CASSGAHTNTGELFF
TGTGCCAGCAGCGGCGCCCACACTAACACCGGGGAGCTGTTTTTT
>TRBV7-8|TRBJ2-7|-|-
CASSRSKDPRREQYF
TGTGCCAGCAGCCGATCGAAGGACCCGAGAAGAGAGCAGTACTTC
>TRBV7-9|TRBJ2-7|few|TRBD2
CASGRDEQYF
TGTGCCAGCGGGAGGGACGAGCAGTACTTC
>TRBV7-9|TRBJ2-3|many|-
CASSISDTQYF
TGTGCCAGCAGCATCAGCGATACGCAGTATTTT
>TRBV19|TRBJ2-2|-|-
CASSIWSDLLTGELFF
TGTGCCAGTAGTATTTGGTCCGACCTCCTGACCGGGGAGCTGTTTTTT
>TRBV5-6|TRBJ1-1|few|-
CASSLRFQGSEAFF
TGTGCCAGCAGCTTGAGGTTTCAGGGCTCTGAAGCTTTCTTT
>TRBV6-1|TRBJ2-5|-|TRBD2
CASAGISGGRPQYF
TGTGCCAGCGCGGGGATCTCGGGGGGGAGACCCCAGTACTTC
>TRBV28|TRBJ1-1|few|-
CASSLDELREAFF
TGTGCCAGCAGTTTAGATGAGTTAAGGGAGGCTTTCTTT
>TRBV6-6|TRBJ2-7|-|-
CASSAGGTGYYEQYF
TGTGCCAGCAGTGCCGGTGGTACAGGGTACTACGAGCAGTACTTC
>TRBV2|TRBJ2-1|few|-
CASSEGRAGYGFEQFF
TGTGCCAGCAGTGAGGGCCGGGCGGGGTACGGCTTCGAGCAGTTCTTC
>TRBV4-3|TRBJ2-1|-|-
CASSQDLEYNEQFF
TGCGCCAGCAGCCAGGATCTAGAATACAATGAGCAGTTCTTC
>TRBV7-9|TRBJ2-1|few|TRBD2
CASSLGAGVTNEQFF
TGTGCCAGCAGCTTAGGGGCGGGAGTTACCAATGAGCAGTTCTTC
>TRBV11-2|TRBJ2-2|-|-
CASSLWGKKAGELFF
TGTGCCAGCAGCTTGTGGGGGAAGAAGGCCGGGGAGCTGTTTTTT
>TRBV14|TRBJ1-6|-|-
CASSQVYNSPLHF
TGTGCCAGCAGCCAAGTATATAATTCACCCCTCCACTTT
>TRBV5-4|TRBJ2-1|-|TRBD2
CASSQGLAGVWLRNEQFF
TGTGCCAGCAGCCAGGGACTAGCGGGAGTTTGGTTACGGAATGAGCAGTTCTTC